Listed below are T cell receptor beta chains from one sample, sequenced in a study of T cells in Graves' hyperthyroidism and ophthalmopathy. MiXCR was run by TCRdb on the multiplex PCR reads, yielding one entry per CDR3 protein. The data contain hundreds of thousands of distinct CDR3 sequences, approximately 22% of them singletons. Material for sequencing was blood. The receptors come from a woman aged 70 to 79 with Graves' ophthalmopathy. Both conserved end residues are part of each CDR3. The D gene is left open where the match is weak. Clone size, where shown, is once, few, many, or a class for clones that have expanded.

>14|-|TRBV20-1|many|TRBJ1-5
TGCAGTGCTAGTGATCACAGGGATCGACAGCCCCAGCATTTT
CSASDHRDRQPQHF
>13|-|TRBV20-1|few|TRBJ2-7
TGCAGTGCCGAGACCGGGCGGGACTACGAGCAGTACTTC
CSAETGRDYEQYF
>15|TRBD1|TRBV9|-|TRBJ1-2
TGTGCCAGCAGCGTAGTGAGGACAGGGGACTATGGCTACACCTTC
CASSVVRTGDYGYTF
>14|-|TRBV15|-|TRBJ2-2
TGTGCCACCAGCAGAGAAGACATGGTCGGGGAGCTGTTTTTT
CATSREDMVGELFF
>13|-|TRBV7-2|few|TRBJ2-7
TGTGCCAGCAGCCCGACTAGAGTGGGAGAGCAGTACTTC
CASSPTRVGEQYF
>14|-|TRBV5-1|many|TRBJ1-1
TGCGCCAGCAGCTTGCTGGGTTCAAACACTGAAGCTTTCTTT
CASSLLGSNTEAFF
>15|TRBD1|TRBV7-3|many|TRBJ2-7
TGTGCCAGCAGCCTAACCGGGACAGGGGGCTACGAGCAGTACTTC
CASSLTGTGGYEQYF
>14|-|TRBV30|many|TRBJ2-7
TGTGCCTGGAGTGATGGCAGGCTGGGATACGAGCAGTACTTC
CAWSDGRLGYEQYF
>15|-|TRBV15|-|TRBJ1-4
TGTGCCACCAGCAGAGATTTCGGGGAAAGTGAAAAACTGTTTTTT
CATSRDFGESEKLFF
>15|TRBD1|TRBV11-2|-|TRBJ1-5
TGTGCCAGCAGCTCCTACGGGACAGTCCTTCAAGCCCAGCATTTT
CASSSYGTVLQAQHF
>18|TRBD2|TRBV3-1|-|TRBJ2-5
TGTGCCAGCAGCCAAGAAGTGCTAGCGGGAGGTCTTGGAAAGACCCAGTACTTC
CASSQEVLAGGLGKTQYF
>15|TRBD1|TRBV19|few|TRBJ1-1
TGTGCCAGTAGCCCCCGGCCGGGACAGGGGGTTGAAGCTTTCTTT
CASSPRPGQGVEAFF
>17|TRBD2|TRBV4-1|few|TRBJ2-2
TGCGCCAGCAGCCAAGGGGTACTAGCGGCGAACACCGGGGAGCTGTTTTTT
CASSQGVLAANTGELFF
>16|TRBD1|TRBV2|-|TRBJ1-1
TGTGCCAGCAGTGAAGTAGGGCAGGGGGGGCACACTGAAGCTTTCTTT
CASSEVGQGGHTEAFF
>16|-|TRBV28|many|TRBJ2-5
TGTGCCAGCAGTTTCCCCATCGGGGGAGGAGGAGAGACCCAGTACTTC
CASSFPIGGGGETQYF
>15|TRBD1|TRBV19|-|TRBJ1-1
TGTGCCAGTAGTACAAGGACAGGGTTTGCCACTGAAGCTTTCTTT
CASSTRTGFATEAFF
>16|-|TRBV6-2/TRBV6-3|few|TRBJ1-5
TGTGCCAGCAGTTACGGCTCCTCAGGAGGCAATCAGCCCCAGCATTTT
CASSYGSSGGNQPQHF
>17|-|TRBV11-2|-|TRBJ2-6
TGTGCCAGCAGCTCTAGGACACTCGGCTCTGGGGCCAACGTCCTGACTTTC
CASSSRTLGSGANVLTF
>16|TRBD2|TRBV5-6|-|TRBJ2-1
TGTGCCAGCAGCTTTAGCGGGAGGGCCCTCTATAATGAGCAGTTCTTC
CASSFSGRALYNEQFF
>15|TRBD2|TRBV7-9|few|TRBJ2-1
TGTGCCAGCAGCACTACGGGACTAGCGGCTAATGAGCAGTTCTTC
CASSTTGLAANEQFF
>12|-|TRBV7-2|many|TRBJ2-2
TGTGCCAGCAGCTTCCGTACCGGGGAGCTGTTTTTT
CASSFRTGELFF
>13|TRBD2|TRBV5-5|-|TRBJ2-7
TGTGCCAGCAGCTTCGGGGGGAGGTACGAGCAGTACTTC
CASSFGGRYEQYF
>16|-|TRBV9|few|TRBJ2-1
TGTGCCAGCAGCGTAGATGGGGGGCAGTCCTACAATGAGCAGTTCTTC
CASSVDGGQSYNEQFF
>12|-|TRBV20-1|-|TRBJ2-7
TGCAGTGCTAGGTGGACTGACTACGAGCAGTACTTC
CSARWTDYEQYF
>14|-|TRBV27|-|TRBJ1-6
TGTGCCAGCAGTGCACAGGTCCTTAATTCACCCCTCCACTTT
CASSAQVLNSPLHF